The entry below describes one T cell receptor beta chain. CDR3 length: 10 residues. The ends were cut back, 6 bases at V and 7 bases at J, with 7 bases in the middle. The germline V gene has CDR1 MDHEN and CDR2 SYDVKM. Only in-frame clones appear in the TCRdb table, and some are missing; sequencing was by immunoSEQ multiplex PCR. Of approximately 17,000 clones in the sample, 80% to 90% were seen once. The data derive from a study of OX40 agonist ivuxolimab in advanced cancers. This clonotype was sampled from an adult with an advanced solid tumor such as melanoma, head and neck, liver or kidney cancer. V usage is TRBV28 and J usage is TRBJ2-7; D is perhaps TRBD1 or TRBD2 (5 bases each). The sample consisted of CD4+ or CD8+ T cells sorted from blood, taken in a trial of the OX40 agonist ivuxolimab. The CDR3 is CASSGTEQYF. The CDR3 DNA is TGTGCCAGCAGCGGGACGGAGCAGTACTTC.